This T cell receptor (beta chain) was retrieved from a study of blood T cell repertoires in COVID-19. In the study overall: Specimens from acute and convalescent COVID-19 originated in the United States, Italy and Spain. T cells, B-cell-depleted T cells, or PBMCs provided the cDNA or gDNA that served as material.

The CDR3 totals 16 residues. V was pared by 3 bases and J by 0 bases, with 15 bases between. CDR1 and CDR2 (germline): SGHNT, YYREEE (reference sequence). As originally analysed: Reference gene primer amplification gave nucleated cell count estimates. Only in-frame clones appear in the TCRdb table, and some are missing; sequencing was by immunoSEQ multiplex PCR. For V, J and clone size, that table is used; D and trimming come from the DNA. The sample has 100,000 to 110,000 clones, about 80% seen once; the top ten hold approximately 29%. This chain links TRBV5-4 with TRBJ1-1; weak D call: TRBD1 (6 bases). This clonotype originated in a man aged 65 to 79 with active or convalescent COVID-19. Sequencing used peripheral blood. The CDR3 nucleotides read TGTGCCAGCAGCTCAGGGGCACAGGCCGTGAACACTGAAGCTTTCTTT. This codes for CASSSGAQAVNTEAFF.